Following are 27 T cell receptor beta chains from one sample sequenced in a study of cytomegalovirus exposure and HLA in healthy donors. Amplification used 60 Vbeta primers and 13 Jbeta primers. TCRdb's table, derived via immunoSEQ multiplex PCR, lists solely in-frame clones and lacks some. The data contain some 150,000 clones, about three quarters of them singletons. The specimen was PBMCs. Receptors originate from a middle-aged man in good health and CMV-seropositive.

The chain has TRBV13 and TRBJ1-2; the match to TRBD1 covers 7 bases. V dropped 7 bases and J dropped 2; count of bases not matched to a gene: 13. The CDR3 has 16 residues. Germline CDR1 reads PRHDT; CDR2 reads FYEKMQ (reference sequence). This CDR3 reads CASTRRGTAPNYGYTF. The CDR3 nucleotides are TGTGCCAGCACGCGGCGCGGGACAGCCCCCAACTATGGCTACACCTTC. Combining the CDR3 with reference TRBV13 and TRBJ1-2 gives the whole variable domain AAGVIQSPRHLIKEKRETATLKCYPIPRHDTVYWYQQGPGQDPQFLISFYEKMQSDKGSIPDRFSAQQFSDYHSELNMSSLELGDSALYFCASTRRGTAPNYGYTFGSGTRLTVV.

V gene TRBV19 combines with J gene TRBJ2-7, with 11 bases aligning to TRBD1. Trimming removed 9 bases from V and 4 bases from J; junction bases left unmatched: 8. CDR1 and CDR2 (germline): LNHDA, SQIVND (reference sequence). This CDR3 has 14 residues. DNA of the CDR3: TGTGCCAGCGGGGACAGGGGGGCTACATACGAGCAGTACTTC. Translation: CASGDRGATYEQYF.

Concerning this clone itself: At one of its ends the junction is not consistent with the germline gene, which may arise from a read error. The rearrangement links TRBV25-1 to TRBJ1-2; 7 nucleotides match TRBD1. CDR1 is MGHDK, CDR2 SYGVNS, per germline. The length of the CDR3 is 13 residues. The CDR3 here is CASSGYGQARRAF. The CDR3 DNA reads TGTGCCAGCAGTGGGTACGGACAGGCCCGGAGGGCCTTC.

V gene TRBV28 combines with J gene TRBJ2-5; 10 positions match TRBD1. The CDR3 runs to 15 residues. V lost 4 bases, J lost 4 bases, and 6 bases stayed unmatched. Germline V gives CDR1 MDHEN, CDR2 SYDVKM. The CDR3 region is CASSWTGGRRETQYF. The CDR3 DNA follows: TGTGCCAGCAGTTGGACAGGGGGTCGAAGAGAGACCCAGTACTTC. The variable domain in full, completed from reference TRBV28 and TRBJ2-5, reads DVKVTQSSRYLVKRTGEKVFLECVQDMDHENMFWYRQDPGLGLRLIYFSYDVKMKEKGDIPEGYSVSREKKERFSLILESASTNQTSMYLCASSWTGGRRETQYFGPGTRLLVL.

This clone was recorded only once. In DNA, the CDR3 is TGTGCCAGCAGCGGACGGCCAGGGGATGGCTACACCTTC. Protein product: CASSGRPGDGYTF. This chain links TRBV11-3 with TRBJ1-2; TRBD1 is a possible D gene (6 bases). The CDR3 spans 13 residues. The germline CDR1 and CDR2 sequences are SGHNT and YENEEA. V was trimmed by 5 bases and J by 6 bases, leaving 13 bases between them.

A single count supports this clone. The chain combines TRBV6-5 with TRBJ2-7; possibly TRBD1 for D (6 bases). CDR3 length: 14 amino acids. V lost 4 bases and J 3 bases, leaving 13 bases between the germline ends. Germline CDR1 and CDR2: MNHEY and SVGAGI. CDR3 DNA sequence: TGTGCCAGCAGTTCGGACAGAGGGTTCTACGAGCAGTACTTC. Its protein is CASSSDRGFYEQYF.

This sequence joins TRBV2 and TRBJ1-2; TRBD1 might be the D (5 bases). In germline, CDR1 is SNHLY, CDR2 FYNNEI. The CDR3 extends over 16 amino acids. The V end lost 0 bases, the J end lost 5 bases, and 16 bases lay between the germline ends. Here the CDR3 reads CASSEALRGFGYGYTF. In nucleotides, the CDR3 is TGTGCCAGCAGTGAAGCGCTTCGGGGGTTTGGGTATGGCTACACCTTC.

This sequence joins TRBV5-8 and TRBJ2-5; 7 nucleotides align to TRBD1. The germline V gene has CDR1 SGHTS and CDR2 YDEGEE. The CDR3 consists of 16 residues. Unmatched junction bases numbered 11, after V lost 3 bases and J lost 3 bases. The CDR3 reads CASSSTPGTAKETQYF. The CDR3, as DNA: TGTGCCAGCAGCTCAACACCCGGGACAGCCAAAGAGACCCAGTACTTC.

The genes are TRBV19 and TRBJ2-2; D is perhaps TRBD2 (5 bases). Deletions cut 5 bases from V and 3 bases from J, with 13 bases between. This CDR3 contains 15 residues. Germline loops: CDR1 LNHDA, CDR2 SQIVND (reference sequence). The CDR3 bases are TGTGCCAGTAGTGCCCTCCGGGGTGACACCGGGGAGCTGTTTTTT. Protein sequence: CASSALRGDTGELFF. Complete variable domain (other parts from reference TRBV19 and TRBJ2-2): DGGITQSPKYLFRKEGQNVTLSCEQNLNHDAMYWYRQDPGQGLRLIYYSQIVNDFQKGDIAEGYSVSREKKESFPLTVTSAQKNPTAFYLCASSALRGDTGELFFGEGSRLTVL.

The genes are TRBV19 and TRBJ1-6; TRBD1 might be the D (6 bases). V lost 8 bases and J lost 7, with 18 bases in between. The germline V gene has CDR1 LNHDA and CDR2 SQIVND (reference sequence). CDR3 size: 15 residues. CDR3 region: CASETGGGRNSPLHF. In DNA, the CDR3 is TGTGCCAGTGAGACCGGGGGGGGGCGAAATTCACCCCTCCACTTT.

In this sample, this clone turned up a few times. The chain uses TRBV6-1 and TRBJ1-1; D is ambiguous. Germline CDR1 and CDR2: MNHNS and SASEGT. V was clipped by 2 bases and J by 4 bases, with 11 bases between them. The CDR3 has 14 residues. The CDR3 reads CASSERELGTEAFF. The DNA for the CDR3 is TGTGCCAGCAGTGAAAGGGAGTTGGGCACTGAAGCTTTCTTT.

This clone came up a few times. This same CDR3 is encoded by further DNA sequences in the sample. This rearrangement joins TRBV2 to TRBJ2-5; D remains unclear. With the DNA end fitting TRBJ2-7 better, the J assignment may be wrong. Germline CDR1 SNHLY, CDR2 FYNNEI. The CDR3 consists of 11 residues. Written as DNA, the CDR3 is TGTGCCAGCAGTGAAGGGTACGAGCAGTACTTC. Its translation is CASSEGYEQYF.

This chain connects TRBV5-6 to TRBJ2-3, with D maybe TRBD2 (6 bases). This CDR3 has 17 residues. Germline V CDR1 and CDR2: SGHDT, YYEEEE. V dropped 0 bases and J dropped 2 bases, with 16 bases sitting between them. CDR3 nucleotides: TGTGCCAGCAGCTTGGGGGGGGTGGCAGACCTCACAGATACGCAGTATTTT. This codes for CASSLGGVADLTDTQYF.

This clone was seen a few times. The DNA of the CDR3 is TGTGCCACCACCAACCGCACCTCAGGGTCCCCCTACGAGCAGTACTTC. It specifies CATTNRTSGSPYEQYF. The chain carries TRBV15 and TRBJ2-7; D possibly corresponds to TRBD1 (5 bases). This CDR3 region has 16 residues. CDR1 LNHNV and CDR2 YYDKDF come from the germline V gene (reference sequence). Deletions cut 7 bases from V and 2 bases from J, with 21 bases between. Using reference TRBV15 and TRBJ2-7 for the parts outside the CDR3, the full variable domain is DAMVIQNPRYQVTQFGKPVTLSCSQTLNHNVMYWYQQKSSQAPKLLFHYYDKDFNNEADTPDNFQSRRPNTSFCFLDIRSPGLGDTAMYLCATTNRTSGSPYEQYFGPGTRLTVT.

This chain joins TRBV7-9 and TRBJ2-7; the match to TRBD1 covers 8 bases. CDR1 is SEHNR, CDR2 FQNEAQ, per germline (reference sequence). The CDR3 length is 16 residues. Trimming took 5 bases from V and 1 from J; bases not matched to a gene: 10. This CDR3 reads CASSNRDRLGSYEQYF. The CDR3 DNA sequence: TGTGCCAGCAGCAACCGGGACAGGCTAGGGTCCTACGAGCAGTACTTC.

The chain couples TRBV6-1 to TRBJ2-1; tentatively, D is TRBD1 (6 bases). Germline V gives CDR1 MNHNS, CDR2 SASEGT. V shed 4 bases and J shed 6 bases, with 22 bases lying between them. This CDR3 is 17 amino acids long. This CDR3 is CASSVTQGSKIVNEQFF. The CDR3 DNA reads TGTGCCAGCAGTGTGACTCAGGGGAGTAAGATCGTCAATGAGCAGTTCTTC.

The chain employs TRBV10-3 and TRBJ1-5; D remains unclear. This CDR3 is built from 14 residues. V lost 8 bases, J lost 3 bases, and 14 bases lay in between. From germline, CDR1 is ENHRY and CDR2 SYGVKD. The CDR3 bases are TGTGCCATCTCCCAGGCTCTCGACAATCAGCCCCAGCATTTT. This translates into CAISQALDNQPQHF.

The chain is built from TRBV6-5 and TRBJ1-2; 7 bases are a match to TRBD1. CDR1 is MNHEY and CDR2 is SVGAGI in the germline V gene. The CDR3 is made up of 15 amino acids. With V trimmed by 4 bases and J by 8 bases, 13 bases remained unmatched. CDR3 in DNA: TGTGCCAGCAGTTCTGAGTACAGGGGAAGAGGGGGCTACACCTTC. Translation: CASSSEYRGRGGYTF.

The chain employs TRBV27 and TRBJ1-2; D might be TRBD1 (5 bases). Looked up from germline, CDR1 is MNHEY and CDR2 is SMNVEV (reference sequence). The length of the CDR3 is 13 residues. The V end lost 5 bases, the J end lost 8 bases, and 15 bases lay between the germline ends. CDR3 sequence: CASSPGGLWGYTF. DNA for the CDR3: TGTGCCAGCAGTCCGGGGGGACTCTGGGGCTACACCTTC.

The genes are TRBV18 and TRBJ2-1; TRBD2 agrees at 11 bases. Germline V gene sequence: CDR1 KGHSH, CDR2 LQKENI. The V gene end was trimmed by 6 bases and the J gene end by 4 bases; junction bases not matched to a gene: 5. The CDR3 runs 15 residues. CDR3 DNA sequence: TGTGCCAGCTCTGGGACTAGCGGAAATTACAATGAGCAGTTCTTC. As protein: CASSGTSGNYNEQFF.

This chain uses TRBV5-1 with TRBJ2-7, with D perhaps TRBD2 (6 bases). The CDR3 extends over 14 amino acids. Looked up from germline, CDR1 is SGHRS and CDR2 is YFSETQ. Trimming took off 4 bases at V and 4 bases at J, with 15 bases between the two ends. CDR3 residues: CASSEPGVLYEQYF. CDR3 DNA sequence: TGCGCCAGCAGCGAGCCGGGAGTCCTATACGAGCAGTACTTC. Using reference TRBV5-1 and TRBJ2-7 for the parts outside the CDR3, the full variable domain is KAGVTQTPRYLIKTRGQQVTLSCSPISGHRSVSWYQQTPGQGLQFLFEYFSETQRNKGNFPGRFSGRQFSNSRSEMNVSTLELGDSALYLCASSEPGVLYEQYFGPGTRLTVT.

The V gene is TRBV2, the J gene TRBJ1-6; 9 bases are shared with TRBD1. Per germline, CDR1 SNHLY and CDR2 FYNNEI. Losses at the gene ends were 9 bases for V and 7 bases for J; bases not matched to a gene: 4. The CDR3 is made up of 13 amino acids. The CDR3: CARSTGGNSPLHF. CDR3 sequence (DNA): TGTGCCAGGTCGACAGGGGGAAATTCACCCCTCCACTTT.

Here the CDR3 reads CASSLGRFQSYEQYF. The CDR3 coding sequence is TGTGCCAGCAGCCTAGGCCGTTTTCAGTCCTACGAGCAGTACTTC. This chain connects TRBV11-2 to TRBJ2-7; D gene ambiguous. Germline V gives CDR1 SGHAT, CDR2 FQNNGV. The V and J ends lost 5 bases and 1 base respectively, with 15 bases between them. The CDR3 has 15 residues. The full variable domain, completed using reference TRBV11-2 and TRBJ2-7, is EAGVAQSPRYKIIEKRQSVAFWCNPISGHATLYWYQQILGQGPKLLIQFQNNGVVDDSQLPKDRFSAERLKGVDSTLKIQPAKLEDSAVYLCASSLGRFQSYEQYFGPGTRLTVT.

With regard to this clone: The junction does not match germline at one end; this may be a read error. The chain is built from TRBV11-2 and TRBJ2-5, with 8 bases fitting TRBD2. This CDR3 has 16 residues. Germline CDR1 is SGHAT and CDR2 is FQNNGV. CDR3 nucleotide sequence: TGTGCCAGCAGCTTAGGGACGGGGGGGTTTTGGGAGACTCAGTACTTC. This codes for CASSLGTGGFWETQYF.

This rearrangement joins TRBV6-4 to TRBJ2-1, with TRBD2 matching over 7 bases. With 5 bases clipped from V and 5 bases from J, the junction kept 9 bases outside the gene matches. This CDR3 has 15 residues. The germline V gene encodes CDR1 MRHNA and CDR2 SNTAGT. The CDR3 region is CASSIGRAGNNEQFF. The CDR3 coding sequence is TGTGCCAGCAGTATAGGGAGGGCTGGAAACAATGAGCAGTTCTTC.

V usage is TRBV7-2 and J usage is TRBJ2-2, with 10 bases lining up with TRBD2. Germline CDR1 reads SGHTA; CDR2 reads FQGNSA. Trimming took 4 bases from V and 7 from J; bases not matched to a gene: 9. This CDR3 comprises 16 residues. The chain's CDR3 is CASSSLAGEGHGELFF. In DNA form, the CDR3 reads TGTGCCAGCAGCTCCCTAGCGGGAGAAGGGCACGGGGAGCTGTTTTTT.

This clone turned up a few times. CDR3 residues: CASSPQWQGSYEQYF. CDR3 nucleotide sequence: TGTGCCAGCTCACCACAATGGCAGGGGAGCTACGAGCAGTACTTC. The chain joins TRBV18 to TRBJ2-7; possibly TRBD1 for D (6 bases). The CDR3 contains 15 residues. Trimming removed 1 base from V and 3 bases from J, with 13 bases in between. CDR1 is KGHSH and CDR2 is LQKENI in the germline V gene. Looking up the rest from reference TRBV18 and TRBJ2-7 gives the full variable domain: NAGVMQNPRHLVRRRGQEARLRCSPMKGHSHVYWYRQLPEEGLKFMVYLQKENIIDESGMPKERFSAEFPKEGPSILRIQQVVRGDSAAYFCASSPQWQGSYEQYFGPGTRLTVT.